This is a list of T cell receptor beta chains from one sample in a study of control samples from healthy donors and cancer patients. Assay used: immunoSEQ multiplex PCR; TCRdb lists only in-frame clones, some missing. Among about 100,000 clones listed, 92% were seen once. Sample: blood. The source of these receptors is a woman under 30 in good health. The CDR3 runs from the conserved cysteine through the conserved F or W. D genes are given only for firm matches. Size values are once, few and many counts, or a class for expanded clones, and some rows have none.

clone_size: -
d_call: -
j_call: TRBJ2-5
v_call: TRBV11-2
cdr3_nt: TGTGCCAGCAGCTATTCGGGGGACTCCCTGACCCAGTACTTC
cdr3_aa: CASSYSGDSLTQYF

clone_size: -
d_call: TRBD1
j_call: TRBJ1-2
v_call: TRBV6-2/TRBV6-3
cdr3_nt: TGTGCCAGCAGTTATGTTCCGGACAGGGCCTATGGCTACACCTTC
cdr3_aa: CASSYVPDRAYGYTF

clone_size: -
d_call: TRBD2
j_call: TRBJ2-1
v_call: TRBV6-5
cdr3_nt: TGTGCCAGCAGTACGACTAGCGGGAGAAATGAGCAGTTCTTC
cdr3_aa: CASSTTSGRNEQFF

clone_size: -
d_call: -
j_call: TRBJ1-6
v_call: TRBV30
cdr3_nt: TGTGCCTGGAGCCTGGACCGGGGAGGGGAGGCCAATTCACCCCTCCACTTT
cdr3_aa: CAWSLDRGGEANSPLHF

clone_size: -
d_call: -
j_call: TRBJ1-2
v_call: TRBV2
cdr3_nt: TGTGCCAGCAGGGGGGCCCCTACAGGGTACTATGGCTACACCTTC
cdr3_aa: CASRGAPTGYYGYTF

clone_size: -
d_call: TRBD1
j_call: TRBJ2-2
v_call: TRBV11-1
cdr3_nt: TGTGCCAGCAGCTGGAGCAGGGGGTACACCGGGGAGCTGTTTTTT
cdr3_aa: CASSWSRGYTGELFF

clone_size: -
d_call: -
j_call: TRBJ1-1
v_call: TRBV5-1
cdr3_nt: TGCGCCAGCAGCTTAACAGAAGGGAACACTGAAGCTTTCTTT
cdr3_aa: CASSLTEGNTEAFF

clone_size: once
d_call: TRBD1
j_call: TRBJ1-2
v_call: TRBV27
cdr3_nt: TGTGCCAGCAGTCCGACGGACAGGGGGTATTATGGCTACACCTTC
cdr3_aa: CASSPTDRGYYGYTF

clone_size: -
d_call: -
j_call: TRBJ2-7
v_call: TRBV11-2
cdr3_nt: TGTGCCAGCAGCTTAGTACTTAATTACGAGCAGTACTTC
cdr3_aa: CASSLVLNYEQYF

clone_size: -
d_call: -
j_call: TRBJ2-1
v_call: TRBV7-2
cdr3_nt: TGTGCCAGCAGCCCGGGACGCTACAATGAGCAGTTCTTC
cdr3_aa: CASSPGRYNEQFF

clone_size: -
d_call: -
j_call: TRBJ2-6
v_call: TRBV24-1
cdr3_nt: TGTGCCACCAGTGATACAGGGCCTTCAAGCTCTGGGGCCAACGTCCTGACTTTC
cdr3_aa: CATSDTGPSSSGANVLTF

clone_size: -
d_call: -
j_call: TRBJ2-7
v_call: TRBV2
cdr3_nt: TGTGCCAGCAGTGAAGTCCCGTCCTTCGAGCAGTACTTC
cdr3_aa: CASSEVPSFEQYF

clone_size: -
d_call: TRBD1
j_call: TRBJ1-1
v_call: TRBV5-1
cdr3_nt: TGCGCCAGCAGCTTGGGGTGGGGAACAGGGGGCTACATGAACACTGAAGCTTTCTTT
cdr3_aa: CASSLGWGTGGYMNTEAFF